The 9 T cell receptor beta chains given below trace back to one sample, sequenced in a study of read filtering for tumor transcriptome and immune sequencing. Molecular barcoded adaptors covering alpha/delta and beta/gamma chains were used on 400 ng RNA. TCRdb independently ran MiXCR on the reads; one entry per CDR3 protein. The repertoire includes tens of thousands of distinct CDR3 sequences, roughly 20% of them detected once, and roughly a sixth sits in the top ten. The material sequenced was a population of CD138-negative cells sorted from bone marrow. These receptors were taken from a donor at least 40 years old with multiple myeloma.

In this sample, this clonotype turned up a few times. The rearrangement joins TRBV7-6 to TRBJ2-5; no clear D. V gave up 5 bases and J gave up 0 bases, with 4 bases separating them. The CDR3 consists of 12 residues. Germline CDR1 reads SGHVS; CDR2 reads FNYEAQ. CDR3: CASSPHQETQYF. The CDR3 DNA follows: TGTGCCAGCAGCCCCCACCAAGAGACCCAGTACTTC.

This clonotype was detected many times. The chain carries TRBV18 and TRBJ2-5, with D perhaps given as TRBD1 or TRBD2 (6 bases each). V lost 8 bases and J lost 5, with 15 bases in between. Germline loops: CDR1 KGHSH, CDR2 LQKENI. This CDR3 is built from 13 residues. CDR3 coding DNA: TGTGCCAGCGGCGGGACACCACCCGAGACCCAGTACTTC. This sequence encodes CASGGTPPETQYF.

In this sample, this clonotype turned up many times. V is TRBV29-1 and J is TRBJ2-2; TRBD2 might be the D (6 bases). The CDR3 consists of 18 residues. Germline V gene sequence: CDR1 SQVTM, CDR2 ANQGSEA. Trimming cost V 4 bases and J 0 bases, with 21 bases left between them. CDR3 amino acids: CSVVGLGMGGANTGELFF. The CDR3 DNA reads TGCAGCGTTGTGGGGTTAGGGATGGGGGGAGCGAACACCGGGGAGCTGTTTTTT.

This clonotype was counted ten times or more. The CDR3 DNA reads TGCGCCAGCAGTGGAGTAGCGGGAGGCGGGAATGAGCAGTTCTTC. Encoded protein: CASSGVAGGGNEQFF. The chain recombines TRBV10-1 with TRBJ2-1; the match to TRBD2 covers 10 bases. CDR3 length: 15 residues. Trimming at V came to 4 bases and at J to 7 bases, leaving 7 bases not matched to a gene. From germline, CDR1 is WNHNN and CDR2 SYGVQD (reference sequence).

Comments on this clonotype: In this CDR3 the conserved last residue, phenylalanine or tryptophan, is missing, so a read error is likely. The genes are TRBV30 and TRBJ2-7, with D unresolved. Germline V gene sequence: CDR1 GTSNPN, CDR2 SVGIG (reference sequence). CDR3 length equals 12 residues. Trimming shortened V by 2 bases and J by 6 bases, and 11 bases separated the two germline ends. CDR3: CAWSTQDCEQYL. CDR3 DNA sequence: TGTGCCTGGAGTACCCAAGACTGCGAGCAGTACCTC.

Worth noting for this clonotype: A much bigger clone sits one base away, suggesting this may be a read error. This chain links TRBV5-1 with TRBJ2-1, with 8 bases lining up with TRBD2. The CDR3 is made up of 17 amino acids. Germline V gene sequence: CDR1 SGHRS, CDR2 YFSETQ. The CDR3 sequence is CGSSLRNERGREDEQFF. In nucleotides, the CDR3 is TGCGGCAGCAGCTTGAGGAATGAAAGAGGGCGGGAGGATGAGCAGTTCTTC.

This clonotype was observed many times. The rearrangement links TRBV11-2 to TRBJ2-7; D gene ambiguous. Trimming took off 4 bases at V and 3 bases at J, with 7 bases between the two ends. The CDR3 contains 12 residues. Per the germline V gene, CDR1 is SGHAT and CDR2 is FQNNGV. As DNA, the CDR3 is TGTGCCAGCAGCTCCACCTTCTACGAGCAGTACTTC. As protein: CASSSTFYEQYF.

This clonotype was counted at least ten times. V and J are TRBV7-2 and TRBJ1-2; D is unresolved. The V end was cut by 5 bases, the J end by 7 bases, with 11 bases between. CDR3 size: 12 residues. The V gene's germline CDR1 is SGHTA and CDR2 FQGNSA. The CDR3 DNA follows: TGTGCCAGCAGCCTCCTGAGGATTGGCTACACCTTC. Translated: CASSLLRIGYTF. The entire variable domain, with the rest obtained from reference TRBV7-2 and TRBJ1-2, is as follows: GAGVSQSPSNKVTEKGKDVELRCDPISGHTALYWYRQSLGQGLEFLIYFQGNSAPDKSGLPSDRFSAERTGGSVSTLTIQRTQQEDSAVYLCASSLLRIGYTFGSGTRLTVV.

Sample share makes this clonotype medium-sized. V and J are TRBV14 and TRBJ2-7; TRBD2 is a possible D gene (5 bases). Germline V gene sequence: CDR1 SGHDN, CDR2 FVKESK. The CDR3 sequence is 15 residues long. Deletions cut 0 bases from V and 3 bases from J, with 12 bases between. As DNA, the CDR3 is TGTGCCAGCAGCCAAGAGGAGCGGCAACTCTACGAGCAGTACTTC. Its translation is CASSQEERQLYEQYF.